Described below is a single T cell receptor (beta chain) sequence and its context. What it binds is unknown. The CDR3 spans 12 residues. Germline V gene data show CDR1 as SQVTM and CDR2 as ANQGSEA. V was cut by 4 bases and J by 2 bases, with 9 bases left in between. The sample belongs to a study of early T cells in non-severe SARS-CoV-2 infection. Study-level background: Sequencing targeted bulk RNA from unsorted whole blood, leaving chains unpaired. Findings and caveats of the study: Private and CD4 specificities were missed by VDJdb matching, which favored anti-spike CD8 responses.

Each cDNA molecule carried a unique molecular identifier. TCRdb called the 5' RACE reads again in MiXCR, with one record for every CDR3 protein. This table holds 55,000 or so distinct CDR3 sequences, around an eighth found once. Material for sequencing was whole blood. The TCR comes from an adult who was a healthcare worker with PCR-confirmed SARS-CoV-2 infection or an uninfected control (not recorded which). The chain recombines TRBV29-1 with TRBJ2-7; a weak D match, TRBD2 (5 bases). This CDR3 reads CSVAEGPYEQYF. CDR3 nucleotides: TGCAGCGTTGCAGAGGGTCCCTACGAGCAGTACTTC.